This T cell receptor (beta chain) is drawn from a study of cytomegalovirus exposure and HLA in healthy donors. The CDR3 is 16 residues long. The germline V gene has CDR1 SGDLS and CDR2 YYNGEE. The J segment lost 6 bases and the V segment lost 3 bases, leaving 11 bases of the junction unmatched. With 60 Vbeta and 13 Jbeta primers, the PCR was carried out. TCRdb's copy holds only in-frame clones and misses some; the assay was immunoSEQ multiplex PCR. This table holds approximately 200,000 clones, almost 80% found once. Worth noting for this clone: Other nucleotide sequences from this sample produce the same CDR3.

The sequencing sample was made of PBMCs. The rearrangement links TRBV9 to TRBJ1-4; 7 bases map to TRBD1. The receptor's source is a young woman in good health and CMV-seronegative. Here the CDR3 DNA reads TGTGCCAGCAGCGCGGCCGGGACAGCTAGTTATGAAAAACTGTTTTTT. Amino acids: CASSAAGTASYEKLFF.